This T cell receptor beta chain was recorded in a study of CD8 T cells in Susac syndrome. This clonotype appeared a single time. V was shortened by 4 bases and J by 5 bases, with 8 bases between the two germline ends. CDR1 is MNHEY, CDR2 SVGEGT, per germline. The CDR3 contains 13 residues. Random hexamers served to reverse transcribe roughly 0.45 to 1 ug RNA. TCRdb redid the calling of the immunoSEQ multiplex PCR reads with MiXCR, one entry per CDR3 protein. Of roughly 80,000 distinct CDR3 sequences listed, roughly 94% are singletons. This clonotype was obtained from a human donor with Susac syndrome. The rearrangement links TRBV6-2 or TRBV6-3 to TRBJ2-2; TRBD1 is a possible D gene (5 bases). The sample consisted of CD8+ T cells from PBMCs. CDR3 nucleotides: TGTGCCAGCAGTTCCAGGGAAACCGGGGAGCTGTTTTTT. Its protein is CASSSRETGELFF.